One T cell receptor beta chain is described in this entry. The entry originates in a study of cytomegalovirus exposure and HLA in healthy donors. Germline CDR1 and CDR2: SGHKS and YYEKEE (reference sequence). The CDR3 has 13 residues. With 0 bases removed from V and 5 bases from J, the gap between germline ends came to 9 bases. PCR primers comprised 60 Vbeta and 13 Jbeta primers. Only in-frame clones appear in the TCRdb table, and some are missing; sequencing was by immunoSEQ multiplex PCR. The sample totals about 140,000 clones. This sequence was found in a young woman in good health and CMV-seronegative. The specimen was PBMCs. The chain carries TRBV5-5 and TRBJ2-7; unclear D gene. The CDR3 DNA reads TGTGCCAGCAGCTTGGGTTTGGCTGACGAGCAGTACTTC. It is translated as CASSLGLADEQYF.